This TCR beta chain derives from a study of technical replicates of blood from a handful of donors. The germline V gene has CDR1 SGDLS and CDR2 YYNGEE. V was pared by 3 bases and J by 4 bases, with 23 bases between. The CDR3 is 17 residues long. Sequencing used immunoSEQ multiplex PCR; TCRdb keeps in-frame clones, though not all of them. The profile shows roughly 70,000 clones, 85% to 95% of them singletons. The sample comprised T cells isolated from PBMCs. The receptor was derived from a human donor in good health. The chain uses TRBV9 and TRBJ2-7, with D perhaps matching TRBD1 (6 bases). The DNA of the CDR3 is TGTGCCAGCAGCGCTACAAACGTGCACAGGGTGGGTTACGAGCAGTACTTC. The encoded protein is CASSATNVHRVGYEQYF.